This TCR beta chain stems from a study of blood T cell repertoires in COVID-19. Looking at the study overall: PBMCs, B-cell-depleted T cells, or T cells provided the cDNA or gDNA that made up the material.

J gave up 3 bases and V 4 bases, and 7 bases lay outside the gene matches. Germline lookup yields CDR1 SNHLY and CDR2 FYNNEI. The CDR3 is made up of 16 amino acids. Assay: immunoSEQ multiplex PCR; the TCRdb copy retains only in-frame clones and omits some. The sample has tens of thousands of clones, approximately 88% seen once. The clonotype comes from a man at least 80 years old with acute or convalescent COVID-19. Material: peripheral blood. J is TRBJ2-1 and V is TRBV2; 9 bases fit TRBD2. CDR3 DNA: TGTGCCAGCAGTGGAGGACCAGCGGGAGGCTACAATGAGCAGTTCTTC. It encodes CASSGGPAGGYNEQFF.